Each of the 28 T cell receptor beta chains below was sequenced from the same sample in a study of blood T cell repertoires in COVID-19. Data came from immunoSEQ multiplex PCR; TCRdb stores just in-frame clones and leaves some out. The sample records tens of thousands of clones, 70% to 90% being singletons. The sample comprised PBMCs or T cells enriched from blood (not recorded which). Receptors originate from a woman aged 40 to 55 with acute COVID-19.

This chain connects TRBV14 to TRBJ2-5; a possible D gene is TRBD2 (5 bases). There are 15 residues in the CDR3. Germline V lookup: CDR1 SGHDN, CDR2 FVKESK. The ends were cut back, 0 bases at V and 5 bases at J, with 13 bases in the middle. CDR3 nucleotides: TGTGCCAGCAGCCAAGACGTTCGGGGAAGGGAGACCCAGTACTTC. It encodes CASSQDVRGRETQYF.

The CDR3 loop is CASRPAGLLYNEQFF. CDR3 nucleotides: TGCGCCAGCAGACCAGCGGGACTTCTCTACAATGAGCAGTTCTTC. The chain carries TRBV5-1 and TRBJ2-1; TRBD2 matches at 7 bases. The CDR3 runs 15 residues. Germline trimming cut 5 bases from V and 3 bases from J; bases unmatched to any gene: 8. Germline V gives CDR1 SGHRS, CDR2 YFSETQ.

CDR3 region: CASSMEWRVYNEQFF. CDR3 DNA: TGTGCCAGTAGTATGGAATGGCGGGTATACAATGAGCAGTTCTTC. The V gene is TRBV19, the J gene TRBJ2-1; D may be TRBD2 (5 bases). Germline V lookup: CDR1 LNHDA, CDR2 SQIVND (reference sequence). V gave up 3 bases and J gave up 4 bases, with 13 bases separating them. This CDR3 region has 15 residues.

This clone appeared a few times. V is TRBV5-4 and J is TRBJ2-2, with D possibly being TRBD2 (6 bases). Trimming pared 1 base from V and 6 bases from J, leaving 13 bases between. There are 15 residues in the CDR3. Looked up from germline, CDR1 is SGHNT and CDR2 is YYREEE (reference sequence). The CDR3 bases are TGTGCCAGCAGCTTGAACGGGAGACCGGCCGGGGAGCTGTTTTTT. Translation: CASSLNGRPAGELFF.

Only one count was recorded for this clone. CDR3 sequence (DNA): TGTGCCAGTAGTATAGGACTAGCGGGAGGGTACGGAGATACGCAGTATTTT. It codes for CASSIGLAGGYGDTQYF. The chain has TRBV19 and TRBJ2-3; TRBD2 aligns across 14 bases. Germline lookup yields CDR1 LNHDA and CDR2 SQIVND (reference sequence). This CDR3 has 17 amino acids. Unmatched junction bases numbered 5, after V lost 1 base and J lost 5 bases.

The rearrangement links TRBV29-1 to TRBJ1-1; tentatively, D is TRBD1 (6 bases). This CDR3 is 12 amino acids long. Germline assignment: CDR1 SQVTM and CDR2 ANQGSEA. V lost 6 bases and J lost 4, with 12 bases in between. In nucleotides, the CDR3 is TGCAGCGTCTCCCCAGGGGCCACTGAAGCTTTCTTT. Translation gives CSVSPGATEAFF.

This clone was counted only a few times. CDR3 sequence (DNA): TGTGCCAGCAGTTTACGTTCGGGAGCCTACAATGAGCAGTTCTTC. It specifies CASSLRSGAYNEQFF. The chain employs TRBV27 and TRBJ2-1, with a possible D match to TRBD2 (6 bases). The CDR3 has 15 residues. The germline gives CDR1 MNHEY, CDR2 SMNVEV (reference sequence). V was clipped by 2 bases and J by 2 bases, with 10 bases between them.

The CDR3 loop is CASSRPTQRGSGETQYF. Written as DNA, the CDR3 is TGTGCCAGTAGTCGCCCTACCCAGCGGGGAAGTGGGGAGACCCAGTACTTC. The chain couples TRBV19 to TRBJ2-5, with 7 bases lining up with TRBD2. The V gene end was trimmed by 5 bases and the J gene end by 5 bases; junction bases not matched to a gene: 17. The V gene's germline CDR1 is LNHDA and CDR2 SQIVND (reference sequence). The CDR3 has 17 amino acids. The full variable domain, in which reference TRBV19 and TRBJ2-5 provide the parts outside the CDR3, is DGGITQSPKYLFRKEGQNVTLSCEQNLNHDAMYWYRQDPGQGLRLIYYSQIVNDFQKGDIAEGYSVSREKKESFPLTVTSAQKNPTAFYLCASSRPTQRGSGETQYFGPGTRLLVL.

This sequence joins TRBV24-1 and TRBJ2-7; 8 bases are a match to TRBD1. CDR3 length equals 13 residues. Germline V lookup: CDR1 KGHDR, CDR2 SFDVKD. The V segment lost 4 bases and the J segment 6 bases; nucleotides outside the gene matches: 4. CDR3 bases: TGTGCCACCAGTGACCCGGGGACAGGCGAGCAGTACTTC. This translates into CATSDPGTGEQYF.

V and J are TRBV5-1 and TRBJ1-2; 9 bases agree with TRBD1. CDR1 is SGHRS and CDR2 is YFSETQ in the germline V gene. V trimming: 4 bases; J trimming: 4 bases; junction bases outside the gene matches: 8. The CDR3 is 15 amino acids. CDR3 in amino acids: CASSDGTGSPYGYTF. The CDR3 DNA is TGCGCCAGCAGCGACGGGACAGGGTCGCCCTATGGCTACACCTTC.

The gene calls are TRBV7-2 and TRBJ2-1; no clear D. The V gene's germline CDR1 is SGHTA and CDR2 FQGNSA. There are 14 residues in the CDR3. With 4 bases removed from V and 7 bases from J, the gap between germline ends came to 14 bases. The DNA of the CDR3 is TGTGCCAGCAGCTCCCAGTTTATCGGGAATGAGCAGTTCTTC. Its protein is CASSSQFIGNEQFF.

The genes are TRBV6-2 or TRBV6-3 and TRBJ1-5; no definite D call. The CDR3 extends over 14 amino acids. Trimming took 5 bases from V and 4 from J, leaving 12 bases between them. The germline V gene encodes CDR1 MNHEY and CDR2 SVGEGT. CDR3 sequence: CASSPLSGNQPQHF. The CDR3 nucleotides read TGTGCCAGCAGTCCCCTCTCGGGGAATCAGCCCCAGCATTTT.

The chain joins TRBV18 to TRBJ1-1, with 9 bases lining up with TRBD1. The V gene end was trimmed by 4 bases and the J gene end by 1 base; junction bases not matched to a gene: 1. Germline V gene data show CDR1 as KGHSH and CDR2 as LQKENI. CDR3 length: 14 residues. CDR3: CASSQQGANTEAFF. The CDR3 nucleotides are TGTGCCAGCTCACAACAGGGGGCGAACACTGAAGCTTTCTTT.

The rearrangement links TRBV24-1 to TRBJ2-2, with D perhaps TRBD2 (7 bases). The CDR3 length is 16 residues. With 1 base removed from V and 6 bases from J, the gap between germline ends came to 14 bases. Germline CDR1 KGHDR, CDR2 SFDVKD. CDR3 sequence: CATSDFTGGPAGELFF. In DNA, the CDR3 is TGTGCCACCAGTGATTTTACGGGGGGCCCCGCCGGGGAGCTGTTTTTT.

The V and J genes are TRBV19 and TRBJ2-5; perhaps TRBD1 as D (6 bases). Per the germline V gene, CDR1 is LNHDA and CDR2 is SQIVND (reference sequence). Trimming removed 8 bases at V and 0 bases at J, with 10 bases between. The CDR3 extends over 13 amino acids. The CDR3 loop reads CASQQGNQETQYF. For the CDR3, the DNA is TGTGCCAGTCAACAGGGAAACCAAGAGACCCAGTACTTC.

A note on this clone: Additional DNA sequences in this sample encode the identical CDR3. V gene TRBV18 combines with J gene TRBJ1-1, with unresolved D. Germline V CDR1 and CDR2: KGHSH, LQKENI. Trimming removed 2 bases from V and 3 bases from J, with 7 bases in between. This CDR3 spans 13 amino acids. CDR3 nucleotides: TGTGCCAGCTCACCATCGGGAGACACTGAAGCTTTCTTT. Protein product: CASSPSGDTEAFF.

This clone was seen only once. This chain connects TRBV27 to TRBJ2-5, with 8 bases aligning to TRBD2. Germline V CDR1 and CDR2: MNHEY, SMNVEV (reference sequence). This CDR3 contains 15 residues. V was pared by 3 bases and J by 5 bases, with 8 bases of the junction left unmatched. CDR3 protein: CASSFTGGGTETQYF. The CDR3 nucleotides are TGTGCCAGCAGTTTCACGGGGGGGGGAACGGAGACCCAGTACTTC.

This clone has ten or more counts. The chain has TRBV12-3 or TRBV12-4 and TRBJ1-4, with 7 bases identical to TRBD1. V lost 2 bases, J lost 7 bases, and 1 base stayed unmatched. This CDR3 is built from 13 residues. In DNA, the CDR3 is TGTGCCAGCAGTTTATACAGGGGTGAAAAACTGTTTTTT. This sequence encodes CASSLYRGEKLFF.

V is TRBV27 and J is TRBJ2-3; 14 bases match TRBD2. Germline V lookup: CDR1 MNHEY, CDR2 SMNVEV (reference sequence). CDR3 length: 17 residues. The V gene end was trimmed by 7 bases and the J gene end by 1 base; junction bases not matched to a gene: 7. CDR3 region: CASIPGTSGSGTDTQYF. The CDR3 DNA sequence: TGTGCCAGCATACCCGGGACTAGCGGGAGCGGCACAGATACGCAGTATTTT.

The CDR3 spells CASSQESLLAGEDTQYF. The CDR3 DNA is TGTGCCAGCAGCCAAGAAAGCCTGCTAGCGGGGGAAGATACGCAGTATTTT. The J gene is TRBJ2-3, the V gene TRBV4-2; the match to TRBD2 covers 10 bases. This CDR3 has 17 residues. J was trimmed by 5 bases and V by 0 bases; bases with no gene match: 8. The germline V gene encodes CDR1 LGHNA and CDR2 YNFKEQ.

This chain connects TRBV28 to TRBJ2-3; weak D call: TRBD2 (6 bases). The CDR3 extends over 13 amino acids. In germline, CDR1 is MDHEN, CDR2 SYDVKM. V was trimmed by 2 bases and J by 8 bases, leaving 11 bases between them. Written as DNA, the CDR3 is TGTGCCAGCAGTTTAGGGCGGGGAGGTACGCAGTATTTT. Protein sequence: CASSLGRGGTQYF.

The J gene is TRBJ1-6, the V gene TRBV7-9, with a possible D match to TRBD1 (5 bases). The CDR3 is 12 amino acids. The V and J ends lost 1 base and 14 bases respectively, with 9 bases between them. Germline CDR1 is SEHNR and CDR2 is FQNEAQ (reference sequence). The CDR3 nucleotides are TGTGCCAGCAGCTTAGGCATAGGGGCCCTCCACTTT. Its protein is CASSLGIGALHF.

This chain connects TRBV6-6 to TRBJ2-7; D not resolved. This CDR3 has 16 residues. Looked up from germline, CDR1 is MNHNY and CDR2 is SVGAGI (reference sequence). CDR3 loop: CAGSYSRLERAYEQYV. CDR3 sequence (DNA): TGTGCCGGCAGTTACTCGAGGCTGGAACGCGCCTACGAGCAGTACGTC.

This clone was seen a handful of times. The gene calls are TRBV2 and TRBJ1-1; D unclear. Per the germline V gene, CDR1 is SNHLY and CDR2 is FYNNEI. The CDR3 totals 13 residues. Trimming took off 4 bases at V and 0 bases at J, with 6 bases between the two ends. The CDR3 loop is CASSGHMNTEAFF. CDR3 sequence (DNA): TGTGCCAGCAGTGGGCATATGAACACTGAAGCTTTCTTT.

This chain connects TRBV5-1 to TRBJ2-7; 11 positions match TRBD2. Germline assignment: CDR1 SGHRS and CDR2 YFSETQ. J was trimmed by 6 bases and V by 2 bases; bases with no gene match: 4. This CDR3 region has 14 residues. The CDR3 nucleotides read TGCGCCAGCAGCTTCGCGCTAGCGGGAGGCGAGCAGTACTTC. As protein: CASSFALAGGEQYF.

The chain combines TRBV11-2 with TRBJ1-6; no definite D call. V lost 3 bases and J 10 bases, leaving 7 bases between the germline ends. CDR1 is SGHAT and CDR2 is FQNNGV in the germline V gene. This CDR3 is 12 amino acids long. The CDR3 protein is CASSLVRSPLHF. CDR3 in DNA: TGTGCCAGCAGCTTGGTTCGGTCACCCCTCCACTTT.

This clone was seen only a few times. Because it lacks the conserved phenylalanine or tryptophan at the end, this CDR3 is likely a read error. No DNA is shown, since the ends of the CDR3 on it are uncertain; the CDR3 is the one TCRdb lists. The chain joins TRBV12-5 to TRBJ2-7; the table gives TRBD2 as D, unverified against the DNA. The CDR3 spans 9 residues, counting both ends. Germline V CDR1 and CDR2: LGHNT, FRNRAP. CDR3 protein: CASGLAGKG.

The genes are TRBV24-1 and TRBJ1-5; 10 bases fit TRBD1. J lost 4 bases, V lost 4 bases, and 6 bases had no gene match. This CDR3 has 16 amino acids. The V gene's germline CDR1 is KGHDR and CDR2 SFDVKD. The CDR3 reads CATSDRTGGYNQPQHF. DNA for the CDR3: TGTGCCACCAGTGACAGGACAGGGGGTTATAATCAGCCCCAGCATTTT.